The 7 T cell receptor beta chains in this list originate from one sample, sequenced in a study of T-cell reconstitution after alpha-beta-depleted transplantation in children. The authors prepared the TCRbeta library with unique molecular identifiers. TCRdb called the PCR reads again in MiXCR, with one record for every CDR3 protein. The top ten hold around 4.5% of the sample, which has 700,000 to 950,000 distinct CDR3 sequences, 15% to 20% seen once. The starting material was PBMCs, mostly from graft donor cells, obtained 360 days after TCRalphabeta/CD19-depleted stem cell transplant. The receptors were sampled from a male patient aged 5 to 17 who had a stem cell transplant for acute lymphoblastic leukemia, so the T cells may come from the graft donor.

In its sample, this clonotype was seen many times. The rearrangement uses TRBV10-3 and TRBJ2-7; tentative D call: TRBD2 (5 bases). Trimming removed 3 bases at V and 2 bases at J, with 14 bases between. Germline-derived CDR1 and CDR2 are ENHRY and SYGVKD. The CDR3 sequence is 15 residues long. CDR3 amino acids: CAISDSGWYAYEQYF. DNA of the CDR3: TGTGCCATCAGTGACAGCGGATGGTACGCCTACGAGCAGTACTTC.

The sample holds a few counts of this clonotype. This rearrangement joins TRBV7-6 to TRBJ2-6; 9 nucleotides agree with TRBD1. V lost 5 bases and J lost 2; bases outside the gene matches: 7. Germline CDR1 is SGHVS and CDR2 is FNYEAQ. The CDR3 covers 17 residues. The CDR3: CASSPPWTGAGANVLTF. CDR3 nucleotides: TGTGCCAGCAGCCCCCCCTGGACAGGGGCTGGGGCCAACGTCCTGACTTTC. The full variable domain, completed using reference TRBV7-6 and TRBJ2-6, is GAGVSQSPRYKVTKRGQDVALRCDPISGHVSLYWYRQALGQGPEFLTYFNYEAQQDKSGLPNDRFSAERPEGSISTLTIQRTEQRDSAMYRCASSPPWTGAGANVLTFGAGSRLTVL.

This chain connects TRBV20-1 to TRBJ1-2; 7 positions match TRBD1. V was pared by 4 bases and J by 4 bases, with 3 bases of the junction left unmatched. CDR1 and CDR2 from the germline V gene are DFQATT and SNEGSKA (reference sequence). CDR3 length equals 12 residues. CDR3 sequence (DNA): TGCAGTGCTAAGGGACAGTTCTATGGCTACACCTTC. Protein: CSAKGQFYGYTF.

The CDR3 loop is CASSLMNYGYTF. For the CDR3, the DNA is TGTGCCAGCAGCTTAATGAACTATGGCTACACCTTC. This chain connects TRBV7-2 to TRBJ1-2; no clear D gene. Germline loops: CDR1 SGHTA, CDR2 FQGNSA. Trimming removed 2 bases from V and 2 bases from J, with 3 bases in between. CDR3 length: 12 amino acids.

This chain joins TRBV5-1 and TRBJ1-4; the match to TRBD1 covers 8 bases. The trim removed 0 bases at V and 0 bases at J, leaving 7 bases unmatched. The CDR3 spans 18 residues. Germline V gene sequence: CDR1 SGHRS, CDR2 YFSETQ. CDR3 in amino acids: CASSLDMGQAATNEKLFF. CDR3 DNA: TGCGCCAGCAGCTTGGATATGGGACAGGCAGCAACTAATGAAAAACTGTTTTTT.

This rearrangement joins TRBV12-3 or TRBV12-4 to TRBJ1-4; possibly TRBD1 for D (6 bases). The CDR3 loop spans 14 amino acids. Trimming removed 7 bases at V and 8 bases at J, with 17 bases between. The CDR3 coding sequence is TGTGCCAGCACCAAGGGACATCAGGAAGAAAAACTGTTTTTT. Protein product: CASTKGHQEEKLFF.

This clonotype was detected once. This chain connects TRBV7-2 to TRBJ1-5; D is unclear. V lost 1 base and J lost 7, with 11 bases in between. The CDR3 runs to 14 residues. Germline loops: CDR1 SGHTA, CDR2 FQGNSA. CDR3 coding DNA: TGTGCCAGCAGCTTAGACAGAAGTCGGCAGCCCCAGCATTTT. It codes for CASSLDRSRQPQHF.